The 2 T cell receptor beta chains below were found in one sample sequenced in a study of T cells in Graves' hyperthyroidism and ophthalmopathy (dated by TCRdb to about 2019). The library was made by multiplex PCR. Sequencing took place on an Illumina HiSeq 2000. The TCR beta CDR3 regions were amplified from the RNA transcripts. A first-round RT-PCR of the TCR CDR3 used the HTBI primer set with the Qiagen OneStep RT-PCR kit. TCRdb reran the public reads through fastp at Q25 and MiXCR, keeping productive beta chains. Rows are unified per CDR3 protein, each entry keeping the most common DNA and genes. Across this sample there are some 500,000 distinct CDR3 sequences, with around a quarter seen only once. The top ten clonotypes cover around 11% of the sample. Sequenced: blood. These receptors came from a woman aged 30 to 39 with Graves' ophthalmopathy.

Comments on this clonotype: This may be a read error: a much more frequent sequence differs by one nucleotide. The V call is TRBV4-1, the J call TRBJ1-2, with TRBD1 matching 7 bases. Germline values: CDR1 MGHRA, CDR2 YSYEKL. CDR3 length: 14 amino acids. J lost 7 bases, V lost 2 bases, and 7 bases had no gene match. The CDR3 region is CASSQRDSAIGYTF. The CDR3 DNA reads TGCGCCAGCAGCCAAAGGGACAGCGCTATTGGCTACACCTTC.

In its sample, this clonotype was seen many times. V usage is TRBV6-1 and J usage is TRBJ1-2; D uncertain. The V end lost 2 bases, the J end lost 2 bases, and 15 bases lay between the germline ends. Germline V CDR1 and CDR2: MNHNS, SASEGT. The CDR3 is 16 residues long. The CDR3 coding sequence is TGTGCCAGCAGTGAAACCCGGGTAGGGAGGAACTATGGCTACACCTTC. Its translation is CASSETRVGRNYGYTF.